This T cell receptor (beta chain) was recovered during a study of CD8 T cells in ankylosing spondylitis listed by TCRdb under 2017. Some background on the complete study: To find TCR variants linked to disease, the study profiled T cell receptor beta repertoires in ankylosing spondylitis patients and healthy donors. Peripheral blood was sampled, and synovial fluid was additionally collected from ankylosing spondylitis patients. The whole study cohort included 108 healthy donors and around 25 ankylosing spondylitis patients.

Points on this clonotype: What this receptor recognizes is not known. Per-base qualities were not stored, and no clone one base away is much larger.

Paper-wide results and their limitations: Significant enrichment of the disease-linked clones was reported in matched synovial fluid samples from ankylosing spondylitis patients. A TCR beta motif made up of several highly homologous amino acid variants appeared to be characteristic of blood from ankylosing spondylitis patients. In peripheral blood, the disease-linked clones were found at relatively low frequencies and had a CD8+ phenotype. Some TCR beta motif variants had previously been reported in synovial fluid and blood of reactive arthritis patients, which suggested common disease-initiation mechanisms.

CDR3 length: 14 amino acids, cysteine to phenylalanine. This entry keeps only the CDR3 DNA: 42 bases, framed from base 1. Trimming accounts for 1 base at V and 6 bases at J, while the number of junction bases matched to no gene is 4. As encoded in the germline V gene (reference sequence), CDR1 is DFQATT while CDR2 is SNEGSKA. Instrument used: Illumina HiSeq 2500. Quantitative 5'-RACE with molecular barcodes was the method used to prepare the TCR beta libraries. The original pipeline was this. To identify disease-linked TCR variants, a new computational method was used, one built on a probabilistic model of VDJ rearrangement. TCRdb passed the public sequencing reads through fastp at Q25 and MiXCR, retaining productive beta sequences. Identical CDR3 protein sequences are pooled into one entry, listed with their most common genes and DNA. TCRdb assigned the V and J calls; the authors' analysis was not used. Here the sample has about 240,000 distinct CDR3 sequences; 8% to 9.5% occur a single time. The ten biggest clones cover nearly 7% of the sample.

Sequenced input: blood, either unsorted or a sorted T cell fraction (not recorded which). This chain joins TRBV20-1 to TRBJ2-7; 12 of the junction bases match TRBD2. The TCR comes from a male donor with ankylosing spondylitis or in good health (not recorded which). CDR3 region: CSARVTSGSFEQYF. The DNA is TGCAGTGCTAGAGTGACTAGCGGGAGCTTCGAGCAGTACTTC.